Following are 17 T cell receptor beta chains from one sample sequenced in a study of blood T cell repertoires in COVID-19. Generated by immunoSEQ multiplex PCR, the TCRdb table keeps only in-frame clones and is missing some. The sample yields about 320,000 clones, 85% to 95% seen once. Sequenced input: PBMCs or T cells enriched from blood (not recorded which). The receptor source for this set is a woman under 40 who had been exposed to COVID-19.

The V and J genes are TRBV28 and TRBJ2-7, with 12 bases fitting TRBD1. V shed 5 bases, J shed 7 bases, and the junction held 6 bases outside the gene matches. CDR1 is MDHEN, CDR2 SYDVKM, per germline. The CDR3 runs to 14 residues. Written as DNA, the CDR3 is TGTGCCAGCAGTCGGGACAGGGGGCTTTATGAGCAGTACTTC. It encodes CASSRDRGLYEQYF.

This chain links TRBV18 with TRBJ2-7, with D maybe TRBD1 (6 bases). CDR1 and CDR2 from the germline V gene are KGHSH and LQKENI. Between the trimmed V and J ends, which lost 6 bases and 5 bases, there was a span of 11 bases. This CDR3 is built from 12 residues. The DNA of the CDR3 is TGTGCCAGCTCCCCCAACAGGGACGAGCAGTACTTC. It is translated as CASSPNRDEQYF. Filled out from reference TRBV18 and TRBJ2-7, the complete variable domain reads NAGVMQNPRHLVRRRGQEARLRCSPMKGHSHVYWYRQLPEEGLKFMVYLQKENIIDESGMPKERFSAEFPKEGPSILRIQQVVRGDSAAYFCASSPNRDEQYFGPGTRLTVT.

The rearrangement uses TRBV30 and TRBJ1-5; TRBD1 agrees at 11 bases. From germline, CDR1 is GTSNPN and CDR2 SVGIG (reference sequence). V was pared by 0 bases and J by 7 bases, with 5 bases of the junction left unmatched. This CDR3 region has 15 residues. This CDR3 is CAWSVAGTGGQPQHF. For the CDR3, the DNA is TGTGCCTGGAGTGTAGCGGGGACAGGGGGACAGCCCCAGCATTTT.

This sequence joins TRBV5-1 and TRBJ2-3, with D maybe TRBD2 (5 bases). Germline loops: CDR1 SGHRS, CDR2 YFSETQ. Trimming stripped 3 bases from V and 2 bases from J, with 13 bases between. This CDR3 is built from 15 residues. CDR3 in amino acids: CASSWERQSTDTQYF. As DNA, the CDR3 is TGCGCCAGCAGCTGGGAGAGGCAATCCACAGATACGCAGTATTTT.

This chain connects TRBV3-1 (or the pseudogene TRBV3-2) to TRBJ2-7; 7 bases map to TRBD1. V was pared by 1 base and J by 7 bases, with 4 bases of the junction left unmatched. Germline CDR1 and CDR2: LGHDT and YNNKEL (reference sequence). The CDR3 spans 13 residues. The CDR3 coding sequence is TGTGCCAGCAGCCAAGCCCCCAGGGGGGAGCAGTACTTC. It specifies CASSQAPRGEQYF.

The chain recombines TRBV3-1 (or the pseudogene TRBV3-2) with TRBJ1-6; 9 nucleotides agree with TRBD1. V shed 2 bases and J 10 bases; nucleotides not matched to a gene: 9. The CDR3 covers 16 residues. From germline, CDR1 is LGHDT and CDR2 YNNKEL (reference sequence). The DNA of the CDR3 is TGTGCCAGCAGCCAACCTTTTACAGGGGGCGACTCACCCCTCCACTTT. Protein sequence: CASSQPFTGGDSPLHF.

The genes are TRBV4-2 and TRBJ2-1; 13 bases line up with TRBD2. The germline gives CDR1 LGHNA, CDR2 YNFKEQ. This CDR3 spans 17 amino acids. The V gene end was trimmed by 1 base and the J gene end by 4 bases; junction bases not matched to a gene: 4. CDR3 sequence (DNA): TGTGCCAGCAGCCAAGGACTAGCGGGGGGTCGTTACAATGAGCAGTTCTTC. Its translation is CASSQGLAGGRYNEQFF.

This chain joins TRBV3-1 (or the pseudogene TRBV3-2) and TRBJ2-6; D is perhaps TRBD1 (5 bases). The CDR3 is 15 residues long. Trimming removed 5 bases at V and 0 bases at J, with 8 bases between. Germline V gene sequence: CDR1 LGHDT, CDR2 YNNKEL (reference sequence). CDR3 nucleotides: TGTGCCAGCAGCTCAGGGATCTCTGGGGCCAACGTCCTGACTTTC. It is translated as CASSSGISGANVLTF.

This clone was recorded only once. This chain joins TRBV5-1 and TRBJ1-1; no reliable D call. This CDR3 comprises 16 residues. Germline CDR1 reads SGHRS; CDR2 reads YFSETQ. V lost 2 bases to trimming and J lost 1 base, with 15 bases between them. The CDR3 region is CASSLLTGTGNTEAFF. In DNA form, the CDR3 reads TGCGCCAGCAGCTTACTGACTGGTACGGGGAACACTGAAGCTTTCTTT.

CDR3 nucleotides: TGTGCCAGCAGCGTAGGGAGCGAGGACTACAATGAGCAGTTCTTC. This sequence encodes CASSVGSEDYNEQFF. V is TRBV9 and J is TRBJ2-1; no clear D gene. The germline gives CDR1 SGDLS, CDR2 YYNGEE. The V end was cut by 0 bases, the J end by 3 bases, with 10 bases between. CDR3 length equals 15 residues.

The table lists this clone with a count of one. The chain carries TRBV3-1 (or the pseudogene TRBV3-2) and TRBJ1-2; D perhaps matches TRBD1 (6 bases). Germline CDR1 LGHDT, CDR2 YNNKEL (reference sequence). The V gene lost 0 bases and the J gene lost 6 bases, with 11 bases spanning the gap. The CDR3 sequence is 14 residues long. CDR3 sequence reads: CASSQDGGANGYTF. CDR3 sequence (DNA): TGTGCCAGCAGCCAAGATGGGGGGGCCAATGGCTACACCTTC.

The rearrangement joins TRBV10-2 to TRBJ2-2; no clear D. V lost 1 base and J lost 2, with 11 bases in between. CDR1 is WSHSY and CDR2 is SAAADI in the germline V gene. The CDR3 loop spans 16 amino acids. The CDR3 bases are TGCGCCAGCAGTGAGTGGCTAGATTTTAACACCGGGGAGCTGTTTTTT. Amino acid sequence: CASSEWLDFNTGELFF.

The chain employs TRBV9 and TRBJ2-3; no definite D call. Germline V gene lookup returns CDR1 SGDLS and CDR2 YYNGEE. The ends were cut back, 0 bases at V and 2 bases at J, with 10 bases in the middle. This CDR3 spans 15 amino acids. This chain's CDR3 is CASSVGEPFTDTQYF. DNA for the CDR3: TGTGCCAGCAGCGTAGGAGAGCCCTTCACAGATACGCAGTATTTT.

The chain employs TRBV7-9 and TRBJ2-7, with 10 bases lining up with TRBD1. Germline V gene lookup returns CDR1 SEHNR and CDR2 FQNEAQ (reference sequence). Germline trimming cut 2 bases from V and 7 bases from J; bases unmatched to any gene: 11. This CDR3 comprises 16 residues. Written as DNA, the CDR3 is TGTGCCAGCAGCTTACTTCATAGACAGGGGGCGGGAGAGCAGTACTTC. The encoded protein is CASSLLHRQGAGEQYF.

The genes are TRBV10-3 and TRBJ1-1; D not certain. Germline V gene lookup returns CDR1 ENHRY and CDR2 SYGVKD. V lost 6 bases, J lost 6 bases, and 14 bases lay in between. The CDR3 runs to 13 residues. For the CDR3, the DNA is TGTGCCATCAGGTCTGGGGAGGGTTCTGAAGCTTTCTTT. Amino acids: CAIRSGEGSEAFF.

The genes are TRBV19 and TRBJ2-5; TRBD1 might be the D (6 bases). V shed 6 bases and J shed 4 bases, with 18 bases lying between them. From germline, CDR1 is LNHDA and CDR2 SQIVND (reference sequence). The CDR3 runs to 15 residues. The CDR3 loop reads CASRTGHYPGETQYF. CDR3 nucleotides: TGTGCCAGTAGGACGGGACATTACCCCGGAGAGACCCAGTACTTC.

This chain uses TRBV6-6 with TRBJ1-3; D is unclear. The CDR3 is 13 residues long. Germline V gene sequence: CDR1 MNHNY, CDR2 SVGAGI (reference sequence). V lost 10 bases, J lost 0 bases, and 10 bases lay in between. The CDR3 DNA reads TGTGCCACCCAACACCGCTCTGGAAACACCATATATTTT. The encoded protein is CATQHRSGNTIYF.